This T cell receptor beta chain is from a study of blood T cell repertoires in COVID-19. Study at large: COVID-19 samples, acute and convalescent, were from the United States, Italy and Spain.

Germline values: CDR1 KGHSH, CDR2 LQKENI. The CDR3 length is 16 residues. Trimming removed 8 bases from V and 2 bases from J, with 21 bases in between. Source study methods: Reference gene primer amplification gave nucleated cell count estimates. Data came from immunoSEQ multiplex PCR; TCRdb stores just in-frame clones and leaves some out. The DNA gave D and trimming, while V, J and clone size come from that table. Among under 95,000 clones listed, about nine tenths were seen once. The sample comprised peripheral blood. The receptor was isolated from a human donor in a cohort sampled during active COVID-19. J is TRBJ2-5 and V is TRBV18; perhaps TRBD2 as D (5 bases). The CDR3 sequence: CASSGPGQATQETQYF. CDR3 sequence (DNA): TGTGCCAGCAGCGGCCCGGGCCAAGCCACTCAAGAGACCCAGTACTTC.